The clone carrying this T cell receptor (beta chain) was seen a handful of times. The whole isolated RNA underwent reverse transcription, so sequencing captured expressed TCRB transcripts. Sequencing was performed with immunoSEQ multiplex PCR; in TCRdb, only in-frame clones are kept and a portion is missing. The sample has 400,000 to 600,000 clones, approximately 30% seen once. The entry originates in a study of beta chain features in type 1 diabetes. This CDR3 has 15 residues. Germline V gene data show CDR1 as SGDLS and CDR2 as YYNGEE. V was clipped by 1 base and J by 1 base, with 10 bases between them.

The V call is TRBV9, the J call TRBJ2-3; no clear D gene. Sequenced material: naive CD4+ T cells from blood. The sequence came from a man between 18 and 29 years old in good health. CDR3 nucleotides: TGTGCCAGCAGCGTACACCCCTCAGGCACAGATACGCAGTATTTT. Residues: CASSVHPSGTDTQYF.